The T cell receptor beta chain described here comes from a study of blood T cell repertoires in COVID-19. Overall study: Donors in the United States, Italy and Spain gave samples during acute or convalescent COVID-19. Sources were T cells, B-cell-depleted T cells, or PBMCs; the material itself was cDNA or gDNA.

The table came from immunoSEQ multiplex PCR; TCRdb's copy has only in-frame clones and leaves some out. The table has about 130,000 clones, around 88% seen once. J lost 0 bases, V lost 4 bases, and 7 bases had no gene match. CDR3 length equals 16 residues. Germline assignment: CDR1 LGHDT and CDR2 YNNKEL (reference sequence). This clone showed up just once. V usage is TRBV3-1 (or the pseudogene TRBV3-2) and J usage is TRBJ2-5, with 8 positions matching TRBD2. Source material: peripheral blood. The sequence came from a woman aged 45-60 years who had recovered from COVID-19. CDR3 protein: CASSPIAGTHQETQYF. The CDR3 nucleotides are TGTGCCAGCAGCCCTATAGCGGGAACCCACCAAGAGACCCAGTACTTC.